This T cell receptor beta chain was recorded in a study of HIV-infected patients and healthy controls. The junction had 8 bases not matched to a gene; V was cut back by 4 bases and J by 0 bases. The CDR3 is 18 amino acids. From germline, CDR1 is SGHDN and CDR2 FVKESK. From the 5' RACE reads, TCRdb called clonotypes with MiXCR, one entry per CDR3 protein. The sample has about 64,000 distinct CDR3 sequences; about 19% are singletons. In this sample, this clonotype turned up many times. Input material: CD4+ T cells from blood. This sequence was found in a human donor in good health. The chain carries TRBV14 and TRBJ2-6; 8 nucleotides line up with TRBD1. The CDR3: CASSLRTGSSSGANVLTF. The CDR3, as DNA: TGTGCCAGCAGCCTTAGGACAGGGAGCAGCTCTGGGGCCAACGTCCTGACTTTC.